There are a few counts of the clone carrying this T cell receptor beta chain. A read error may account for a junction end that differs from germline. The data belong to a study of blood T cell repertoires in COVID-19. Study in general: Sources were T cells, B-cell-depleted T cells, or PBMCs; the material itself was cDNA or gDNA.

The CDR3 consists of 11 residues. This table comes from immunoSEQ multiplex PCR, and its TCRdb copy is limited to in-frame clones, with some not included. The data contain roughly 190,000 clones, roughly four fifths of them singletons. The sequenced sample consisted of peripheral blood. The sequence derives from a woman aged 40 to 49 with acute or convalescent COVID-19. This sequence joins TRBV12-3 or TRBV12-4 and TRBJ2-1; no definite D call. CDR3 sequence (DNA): TGTGCCAGCAGTTTATGGCCTCTCTCGCTCTTC. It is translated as CASSLWPLSLF.